The 19 T cell receptor beta chains below were found in one sample sequenced in a study of Ad26.COV2.S vaccination and SARS-CoV-2 variants. Sequencing was performed with immunoSEQ multiplex PCR; in TCRdb, only in-frame clones are kept and a portion is missing. The table lists roughly 100,000 clones, around 81% of them singletons. The sequencing here drew on peripheral blood, taken after recovery from COVID-19. The receptors derive from a human donor who had recovered from COVID-19.

The chain uses TRBV19 and TRBJ2-2, with 10 bases identical to TRBD1. V lost 7 bases and J lost 5; bases outside the gene matches: 7. The CDR3 loop spans 15 amino acids. Germline assignment: CDR1 LNHDA and CDR2 SQIVND (reference sequence). The CDR3 loop is CASTTGTGVTGELFF. The DNA of the CDR3 is TGTGCCAGTACCACAGGGACAGGGGTGACCGGGGAGCTGTTTTTT.

This rearrangement joins TRBV4-3 to TRBJ2-1; perhaps TRBD2 as D (6 bases). Germline values: CDR1 LGHNA, CDR2 YSLEER. The CDR3 sequence is 14 residues long. V was shortened by 5 bases and J by 5 bases, with 13 bases between the two germline ends. CDR3 bases: TGCGCCAGCAGCGACCGGACGGGAGACAATGAGCAGTTCTTC. Translating it yields CASSDRTGDNEQFF.

The genes are TRBV29-1 and TRBJ2-7; D gene ambiguous. Trimming stripped 7 bases from V and 1 base from J, with 11 bases between. This CDR3 is built from 12 residues. Per germline, CDR1 SQVTM and CDR2 ANQGSEA. The CDR3 sequence: CSGRTDSYEQYF. The CDR3, as DNA: TGCAGCGGACGGACGGATTCCTACGAGCAGTACTTC.

This chain uses TRBV5-1 with TRBJ1-4, with 8 bases fitting TRBD1. The V gene end was trimmed by 3 bases and the J gene end by 2 bases; junction bases not matched to a gene: 3. The CDR3 is 15 amino acids. Per the germline V gene, CDR1 is SGHRS and CDR2 is YFSETQ. The CDR3 reads CASSSRQGTNEKLFF. The CDR3 coding sequence is TGCGCCAGCAGCTCCCGACAGGGGACTAATGAAAAACTGTTTTTT.

The chain recombines TRBV27 with TRBJ2-2; TRBD1 matches 7 bases. The V gene's germline CDR1 is MNHEY and CDR2 SMNVEV (reference sequence). Trimming took 7 bases from V and 6 from J; bases not matched to a gene: 8. The CDR3 length is 14 residues. Here the CDR3 DNA reads TGTGCCAGCAAGGCGACAGGGTTGGCCGGGGAGCTGTTTTTT. It codes for CASKATGLAGELFF.

J is TRBJ1-5 and V is TRBV28, with a possible D match to TRBD1 (6 bases). The V gene's germline CDR1 is MDHEN and CDR2 SYDVKM. V was pared by 6 bases and J by 6 bases, with 18 bases between. This CDR3 comprises 15 residues. This CDR3 reads CASSLSGGLVQPQHF. The CDR3 DNA reads TGTGCCAGCAGCCTGTCGGGGGGGCTGGTTCAGCCCCAGCATTTT.

The V gene is TRBV6-5, the J gene TRBJ2-5; D is undetermined. Germline V gives CDR1 MNHEY, CDR2 SVGAGI. The CDR3 is 11 residues long. With 4 bases removed from V and 1 base from J, the gap between germline ends came to 1 base. This CDR3 is CASSSQETQYF. Here the CDR3 DNA reads TGTGCCAGCAGTTCCCAAGAGACCCAGTACTTC.

The V call is TRBV5-4, the J call TRBJ2-3, with 7 bases lining up with TRBD1. Per germline, CDR1 SGHNT and CDR2 YYREEE (reference sequence). This CDR3 is 14 amino acids long. With 4 bases clipped from V and 3 bases from J, the junction kept 5 bases outside the gene matches. In nucleotides, the CDR3 is TGTGCCAGCAGCCTTCAGACAGGGACAGATACGCAGTATTTT. It is translated as CASSLQTGTDTQYF. Full variable domain (missing parts from reference TRBV5-4 and TRBJ2-3): ETGVTQSPTHLIKTRGQQVTLRCSSQSGHNTVSWYQQALGQGPQFIFQYYREEENGRGNFPPRFSGLQFPNYSSELNVNALELDDSALYLCASSLQTGTDTQYFGPGTRLTVL.

The V and J genes are TRBV11-2 and TRBJ2-1, with D unresolved. CDR3 size: 19 residues. CDR1 is SGHAT and CDR2 is FQNNGV in the germline V gene. The V end lost 1 base, the J end lost 2 bases, and 21 bases lay between the germline ends. CDR3 loop: CASSLAAGRSIGAYNEQFF. CDR3 nucleotide sequence: TGTGCCAGCAGCTTAGCGGCCGGAAGATCAATCGGTGCCTACAATGAGCAGTTCTTC.

This clone turned up a few times. The chain joins TRBV5-5 to TRBJ1-1; D not resolved. V was cut by 5 bases and J by 3 bases, with 14 bases left in between. The CDR3 loop spans 14 amino acids. CDR1 is SGHKS and CDR2 is YYEKEE in the germline V gene (reference sequence). Written as DNA, the CDR3 is TGTGCCAGCAGTAGCCGAGCTGAGGACACTGAAGCTTTCTTT. It codes for CASSSRAEDTEAFF.

This clone was observed a handful of times. The J gene is TRBJ1-5, the V gene TRBV7-6, with D possibly being TRBD1 (5 bases). Germline V gene lookup returns CDR1 SGHVS and CDR2 FNYEAQ. V was shortened by 0 bases and J by 2 bases, with 8 bases between the two germline ends. The CDR3 has 15 amino acids. CDR3 loop: CASSLAGTGNQPQHF. The CDR3 coding sequence is TGTGCCAGCAGCTTAGCCGGGACGGGCAATCAGCCCCAGCATTTT.

This clone occurred a few times. The J gene is TRBJ2-3, the V gene TRBV21-1; TRBD2, the table's D call, lacks a check against the DNA. TRBV21-1 is given as a pseudogene. The length of the CDR3 is 17 residues. The CDR3 spells CASSKVAGPGSTDTQYF. The CDR3 DNA sequence: TGTGCCAGCAGCAAAGTCGCGGGGCCAGGTAGCACAGATACGCAGTATTTT.

The gene calls are TRBV11-3 and TRBJ2-1; D may be TRBD1 (6 bases). The germline CDR1 and CDR2 sequences are SGHNT and YENEEA. Trimming took 5 bases from V and 5 from J, leaving 13 bases between them. The CDR3 runs 14 residues. The CDR3 here is CASSRRDIDNEQFF. The CDR3 DNA reads as TGTGCCAGCAGCCGCCGGGACATAGACAATGAGCAGTTCTTC.

This clone was seen a handful of times. The chain employs TRBV5-4 and TRBJ1-5, with D possibly TRBD1 on 6 matching bases. The CDR3 covers 14 residues. Looked up from germline, CDR1 is SGHNT and CDR2 is YYREEE (reference sequence). Trimming shortened V by 3 bases and J by 3 bases, and 10 bases separated the two germline ends. This chain's CDR3 is CASSYPGANQPQHF. Here the CDR3 DNA reads TGTGCCAGCAGCTACCCAGGGGCCAATCAGCCCCAGCATTTT.

The chain is built from TRBV14 and TRBJ2-3; 8 bases fit TRBD1. This CDR3 comprises 16 residues. V shed 2 bases, J shed 5 bases, and the junction held 9 bases outside the gene matches. Germline V CDR1 and CDR2: SGHDN, FVKESK. In DNA, the CDR3 is TGTGCCAGCAGCCAACTTCCGACAGGGGCGGGAGATACGCAGTATTTT. As protein: CASSQLPTGAGDTQYF.

The genes are TRBV4-1 and TRBJ2-7, with D perhaps TRBD1 (5 bases). Germline V gene sequence: CDR1 MGHRA, CDR2 YSYEKL. The CDR3 runs 18 residues. V was clipped by 3 bases and J by 4 bases, with 25 bases between them. This chain's CDR3 is CASSHRQDNQGSRYEQYF. The CDR3 region has the DNA TGCGCCAGCAGCCACCGTCAGGATAATCAGGGATCTAGGTACGAGCAGTACTTC.

V and J are TRBV2 and TRBJ1-1; 8 positions agree with TRBD1. V lost 6 bases, J lost 4 bases, and 7 bases stayed unmatched. In germline, CDR1 is SNHLY, CDR2 FYNNEI. The CDR3 totals 14 residues. The CDR3 loop is CASSERQGFTEAFF. The CDR3 bases are TGTGCCAGCAGCGAGAGACAGGGGTTCACTGAAGCTTTCTTT.

The chain is built from TRBV7-9 and TRBJ1-6; D remains ambiguous. The germline V and J ends were trimmed by 3 bases and 8 bases, with 8 bases remaining between them. This CDR3 contains 13 residues. Germline CDR1 reads SEHNR; CDR2 reads FQNEAQ (reference sequence). CDR3 DNA: TGTGCCAGCAGCTTTATATCCGATTCACCCCTCCACTTT. Residues: CASSFISDSPLHF.

This rearrangement joins TRBV3-1 (or the pseudogene TRBV3-2) to TRBJ1-2; D not resolved. There are 12 residues in the CDR3. Trimming removed 5 bases from V and 4 bases from J, with 8 bases in between. Germline CDR1 reads LGHDT; CDR2 reads YNNKEL (reference sequence). CDR3 in DNA: TGTGCCAGCAGCTCGGACTTCTATGGCTACACCTTC. This encodes CASSSDFYGYTF.